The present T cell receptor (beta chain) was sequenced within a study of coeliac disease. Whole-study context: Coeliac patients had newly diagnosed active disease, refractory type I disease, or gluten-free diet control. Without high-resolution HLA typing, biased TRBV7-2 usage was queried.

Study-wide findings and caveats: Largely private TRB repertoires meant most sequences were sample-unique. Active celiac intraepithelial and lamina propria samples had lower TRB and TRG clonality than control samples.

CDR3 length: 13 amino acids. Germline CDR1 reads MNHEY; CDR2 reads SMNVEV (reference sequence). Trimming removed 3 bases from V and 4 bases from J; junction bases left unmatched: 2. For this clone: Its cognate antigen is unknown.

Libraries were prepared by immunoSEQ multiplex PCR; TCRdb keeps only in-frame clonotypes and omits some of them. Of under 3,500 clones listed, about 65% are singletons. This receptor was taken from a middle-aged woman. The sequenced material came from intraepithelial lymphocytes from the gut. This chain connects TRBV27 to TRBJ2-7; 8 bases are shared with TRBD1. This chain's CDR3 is CASSLNRGYEQYF. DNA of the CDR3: TGTGCCAGCAGTTTGAACAGGGGGTACGAGCAGTACTTC.